These 12 T cell receptor beta chains were sequenced from one sample in a study of blood T cell repertoires in COVID-19 (dated by TCRdb to the early 2020s). Library construction relied on the immunoSEQ multiplex PCR assay. TCRdb limited this immuneACCESS table to in-frame rearrangements with V and J called. A share of clones is missing; checked studies link under half to unresolved V genes, and the rest is unexplained. The sample table lists about 73,000 clones, roughly four fifths of them with a count of one. The ten largest clones take up under 3% of the sample. Sequencing was performed on peripheral blood. The receptor source for this set is a man in his 70s with COVID-19, enrolled during active disease.

The chain joins TRBV19 to TRBJ2-1, with TRBD2 matching over 7 bases. Germline V gene sequence: CDR1 LNHDA, CDR2 SQIVND (reference sequence). V was clipped by 3 bases and J by 10 bases; unmatched bases: 6. The length of the CDR3 is 13 residues. The CDR3 loop reads CASSIGGRGEQFF. The CDR3 nucleotides read TGTGCCAGTAGTATCGGCGGGAGAGGGGAGCAGTTCTTC. The entire variable domain, with the rest obtained from reference TRBV19 and TRBJ2-1, is as follows: DGGITQSPKYLFRKEGQNVTLSCEQNLNHDAMYWYRQDPGQGLRLIYYSQIVNDFQKGDIAEGYSVSREKKESFPLTVTSAQKNPTAFYLCASSIGGRGEQFFGPGTRLTVL.

The genes are TRBV4-2 and TRBJ1-5; D is unclear. Germline assignment: CDR1 LGHNA and CDR2 YNFKEQ. The V end was cut by 4 bases, the J end by 6 bases, with 19 bases between. The CDR3 length is 16 residues. As DNA, the CDR3 is TGTGCCAGCAGCCGCTCTCAGGCGGGGTCGGGTCAGCCCCAGCATTTT. Translating gives CASSRSQAGSGQPQHF.

The chain employs TRBV11-2 and TRBJ1-6, with a weak D call TRBD1 (5 bases). Trimming took 1 base from V and 10 from J, leaving 11 bases between them. Germline loops: CDR1 SGHAT, CDR2 FQNNGV. This CDR3 comprises 14 residues. DNA for the CDR3: TGTGCCAGCAGCTTAGGCAGGGTCGTATCACCCCTCCACTTT. This encodes CASSLGRVVSPLHF.

This chain's CDR3 is CASSLFPRGSGEAFF. In DNA, the CDR3 is TGTGCCAGCAGTTTATTCCCCAGGGGCTCTGGTGAAGCTTTCTTT. The chain joins TRBV28 to TRBJ1-1; TRBD1 might be the D (6 bases). This CDR3 is 15 amino acids long. The germline V gene has CDR1 MDHEN and CDR2 SYDVKM. Trimming took 1 base from V and 7 from J, leaving 16 bases between them.

V is TRBV5-1 and J is TRBJ2-7, with 8 nucleotides matching TRBD1. V was clipped by 0 bases and J by 5 bases; unmatched bases: 4. The CDR3 is 14 amino acids. Germline values: CDR1 SGHRS, CDR2 YFSETQ. The CDR3 bases are TGCGCCAGCAGCTTGGGGACAGGGAGGAACGAGCAGTACTTC. This encodes CASSLGTGRNEQYF.

The rearrangement uses TRBV2 and TRBJ2-1; maybe TRBD2 (5 bases). The V gene's germline CDR1 is SNHLY and CDR2 FYNNEI. The V and J ends lost 7 bases and 6 bases respectively, with 19 bases between them. The CDR3 runs to 15 residues. The CDR3 region is CASTISGRLGNEQFF. Written as DNA, the CDR3 is TGTGCCAGCACCATCTCGGGAAGGCTAGGCAATGAGCAGTTCTTC.

This clone rates as medium-sized. The CDR3 nucleotides are TGCGCCAGCAGCTCGGAGGACAGGGGGCGATACGAGCAGTACTTC. Protein sequence: CASSSEDRGRYEQYF. V is TRBV5-1 and J is TRBJ2-7, with 11 bases identical to TRBD1. Trimming removed 3 bases from V and 4 bases from J; junction bases left unmatched: 6. Germline loops: CDR1 SGHRS, CDR2 YFSETQ. The CDR3 consists of 15 residues. The variable domain in full, with the rest retrieved from reference TRBV5-1 and TRBJ2-7, is KAGVTQTPRYLIKTRGQQVTLSCSPISGHRSVSWYQQTPGQGLQFLFEYFSETQRNKGNFPGRFSGRQFSNSRSEMNVSTLELGDSALYLCASSSEDRGRYEQYFGPGTRLTVT.

The CDR3 coding sequence is TGCGCCAGCAGCCCCCGAGACAGGGGGCTATCCGAAAAACTGTTTTTT. Translating gives CASSPRDRGLSEKLFF. The chain has TRBV5-1 and TRBJ1-4; TRBD1 agrees at 10 bases. The CDR3 runs 16 residues. Germline V lookup: CDR1 SGHRS, CDR2 YFSETQ. V lost 4 bases and J lost 8; bases outside the gene matches: 11.

The V call is TRBV9, the J call TRBJ1-5, with a tentative D call TRBD1 (6 bases). The germline CDR1 and CDR2 sequences are SGDLS and YYNGEE. The CDR3 is made up of 15 amino acids. Trimming cost V 4 bases and J 0 bases, with 11 bases left between them. CDR3 sequence (DNA): TGTGCCAGCAGCCAGACAGGTAATAGCAATCAGCCCCAGCATTTT. Translated: CASSQTGNSNQPQHF.

This chain uses TRBV9 with TRBJ1-6, with D possibly TRBD1 on 5 matching bases. The CDR3 has 15 amino acids. Germline V lookup: CDR1 SGDLS, CDR2 YYNGEE. Trimming left V 0 bases short and J 9 bases short, with 13 bases between. The CDR3 here is CASSVEEGSFSPLHF. The CDR3 bases are TGTGCCAGCAGCGTAGAGGAGGGGTCGTTTTCACCCCTCCACTTT.

V usage is TRBV29-1 and J usage is TRBJ2-7; TRBD2 matches 7 bases. The CDR3 covers 12 residues. The V and J ends lost 7 bases and 2 bases, in that order; junction bases with no gene match: 5. Germline V lookup: CDR1 SQVTM, CDR2 ANQGSEA. The CDR3 region has the DNA TGCAGCGCGAGACTAGCAACCTACGAGCAGTACTTC. Translated: CSARLATYEQYF.

V usage is TRBV11-3 and J usage is TRBJ2-2; 11 bases line up with TRBD2. V was clipped by 1 base and J by 4 bases; unmatched bases: 5. CDR1 is SGHNT, CDR2 YENEEA, per germline. The length of the CDR3 is 17 residues. For the CDR3, the DNA is TGTGCCAGCAGCTTAGGGAGCGGGACTAGCGGCACCGGGGAGCTGTTTTTT. Its translation: CASSLGSGTSGTGELFF.